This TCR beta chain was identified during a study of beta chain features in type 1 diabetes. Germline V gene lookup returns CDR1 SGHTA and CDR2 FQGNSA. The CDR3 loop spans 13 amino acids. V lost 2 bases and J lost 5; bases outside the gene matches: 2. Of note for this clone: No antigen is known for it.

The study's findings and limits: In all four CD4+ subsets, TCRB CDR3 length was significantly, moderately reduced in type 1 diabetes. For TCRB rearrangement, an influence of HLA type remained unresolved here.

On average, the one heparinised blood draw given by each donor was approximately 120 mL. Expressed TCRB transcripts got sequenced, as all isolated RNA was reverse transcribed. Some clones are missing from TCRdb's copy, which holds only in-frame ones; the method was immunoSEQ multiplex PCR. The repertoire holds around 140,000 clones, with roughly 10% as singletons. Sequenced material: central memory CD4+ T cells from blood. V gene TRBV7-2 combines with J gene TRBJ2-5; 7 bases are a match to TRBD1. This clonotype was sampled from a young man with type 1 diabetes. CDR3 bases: TGTGCCAGCAGCTTAAGGGGGCTGGAGACCCAGTACTTC. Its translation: CASSLRGLETQYF.